This passage covers 10 T cell receptor beta chains from one sample sequenced in a study of T cell changes during pregnancy in multiple sclerosis. Profiled with immunoSEQ multiplex PCR; TCRdb holds only in-frame clones, not every one. The data contain some 60,000 clones, almost 95% of them seen just once; the ten biggest clones take up under 0.95%. The input for sequencing was peripheral blood, taken in the first trimester of pregnancy. Every receptor here comes from a female donor with multiple sclerosis, enrolled in a pregnancy study.

The table lists this clone with a count of one. The chain employs TRBV28 and TRBJ1-5; D might be TRBD1 (6 bases). Trimming took 3 bases from V and 7 from J, leaving 16 bases between them. This CDR3 has 15 amino acids. Germline V gene sequence: CDR1 MDHEN, CDR2 SYDVKM. DNA for the CDR3: TGTGCCAGCAGTTTGTTCACATCCAGGGGCCAGCCCCAGCATTTT. This gives the protein CASSLFTSRGQPQHF. The full variable domain, with the rest looked up from reference TRBV28 and TRBJ1-5, is DVKVTQSSRYLVKRTGEKVFLECVQDMDHENMFWYRQDPGLGLRLIYFSYDVKMKEKGDIPEGYSVSREKKERFSLILESASTNQTSMYLCASSLFTSRGQPQHFGDGTRLSIL.

This chain uses TRBV6-5 with TRBJ1-2; 7 nucleotides match TRBD1. The CDR3 runs to 14 residues. The germline CDR1 and CDR2 sequences are MNHEY and SVGAGI. V dropped 4 bases and J dropped 1; count of bases not matched to a gene: 3. CDR3 DNA: TGTGCCAGCAGTTTGACAGGGCTTAACTATGGCTACACCTTC. This translates into CASSLTGLNYGYTF.

This clone was observed a single time. This chain joins TRBV19 and TRBJ1-2; no clear D. Germline lookup yields CDR1 LNHDA and CDR2 SQIVND (reference sequence). The CDR3 is 14 amino acids. V lost 3 bases, J lost 0 bases, and 8 bases lay in between. The CDR3 sequence is CASSIPGPNYGYTF. CDR3 in DNA: TGTGCCAGTAGTATTCCGGGTCCTAACTATGGCTACACCTTC. Full variable domain (remainder filled in from reference TRBV19 and TRBJ1-2): DGGITQSPKYLFRKEGQNVTLSCEQNLNHDAMYWYRQDPGQGLRLIYYSQIVNDFQKGDIAEGYSVSREKKESFPLTVTSAQKNPTAFYLCASSIPGPNYGYTFGSGTRLTVV.

This clone has a single count. The CDR3 loop reads CSVEGLGASGANVLTF. The CDR3 region has the DNA TGCAGCGTTGAGGGGCTGGGGGCCTCTGGGGCCAACGTCCTGACTTTC. The chain has TRBV29-1 and TRBJ2-6; perhaps TRBD1 as D (6 bases). The CDR3 has 16 amino acids. The germline gives CDR1 SQVTM, CDR2 ANQGSEA. Trimming removed 3 bases from V and 0 bases from J, with 12 bases in between. Looking up the rest from reference TRBV29-1 and TRBJ2-6 gives the full variable domain: SAVISQKPSRDICQRGTSLTIQCQVDSQVTMMFWYRQQPGQSLTLIATANQGSEATYESGFVIDKFPISRPNLTFSTLTVSNMSPEDSSIYLCSVEGLGASGANVLTFGAGSRLTVL.

The chain employs TRBV6-5 and TRBJ2-5; 10 nucleotides match TRBD1. The CDR3 loop spans 14 amino acids. The V gene's germline CDR1 is MNHEY and CDR2 SVGAGI. The CDR3 loop is CVSAGQGRMETQYF. For the CDR3, the DNA is TGTGTCTCTGCGGGACAGGGGAGGATGGAGACCCAGTACTTC.

A few counts support this clone. The chain carries TRBV27 and TRBJ2-7, with D perhaps matching TRBD1 (6 bases). The V end lost 8 bases, the J end lost 4 bases, and 15 bases lay between the germline ends. Per the germline V gene, CDR1 is MNHEY and CDR2 is SMNVEV (reference sequence). This CDR3 has 13 residues. In DNA form, the CDR3 reads TGTGCCAGCGGGCTACAGGGTCCGTACGAGCAGTACTTC. It yields the protein CASGLQGPYEQYF.

Only a few counts were recorded for this clone. The gene calls are TRBV21-1 and TRBJ2-7; the D call in the table, TRBD1, was not verified against the DNA. TRBV21-1 is deemed a pseudogene. The CDR3 has 14 residues. The CDR3 protein is CASSKAGRAYEQYF. The CDR3 DNA is TGTGCCAGCAGCAAAGCAGGCAGGGCCTACGAGCAGTACTTC.

The J gene is TRBJ1-1, the V gene TRBV18, with 9 bases aligning to TRBD1. V lost 0 bases to trimming and J lost 11 bases; unmatched junction nucleotides: 7. The CDR3 loop spans 14 amino acids. Looked up from germline, CDR1 is KGHSH and CDR2 is LQKENI. DNA of the CDR3: TGTGCCAGCTCACCACCTGGGAGGACAGGGGCGGCTTTCTTT. This codes for CASSPPGRTGAAFF. The full variable domain, rest sourced from reference TRBV18 and TRBJ1-1, is NAGVMQNPRHLVRRRGQEARLRCSPMKGHSHVYWYRQLPEEGLKFMVYLQKENIIDESGMPKERFSAEFPKEGPSILRIQQVVRGDSAAYFCASSPPGRTGAAFFGQGTRLTVV.

CDR3 region: CASSIAEGFSGNTIYF. DNA of the CDR3: TGTGCCAGTAGTATAGCCGAGGGCTTCTCTGGAAACACCATATATTTT. The chain employs TRBV19 and TRBJ1-3; no clear D gene. The length of the CDR3 is 16 residues. Germline CDR1 and CDR2: LNHDA and SQIVND (reference sequence). V gave up 1 base and J gave up 0 bases, with 10 bases separating them.

The chain carries TRBV25-1 and TRBJ1-3; 8 bases match TRBD1. The CDR3 extends over 16 amino acids. The J segment lost 3 bases and the V segment lost 3 bases, leaving 7 bases of the junction unmatched. Germline V lookup: CDR1 MGHDK, CDR2 SYGVNS. The CDR3 region has the DNA TGTGCCAGCAGTGATTTCACAGGGGGTCTTGGAAACACCATATATTTT. It is translated as CASSDFTGGLGNTIYF. The full variable domain, completed using reference TRBV25-1 and TRBJ1-3, is EADIYQTPRYLVIGTGKKITLECSQTMGHDKMYWYQQDPGMELHLIHYSYGVNSTEKGDLSSESTVSRIRTEHFPLTLESARPSHTSQYLCASSDFTGGLGNTIYFGEGSWLTVV.